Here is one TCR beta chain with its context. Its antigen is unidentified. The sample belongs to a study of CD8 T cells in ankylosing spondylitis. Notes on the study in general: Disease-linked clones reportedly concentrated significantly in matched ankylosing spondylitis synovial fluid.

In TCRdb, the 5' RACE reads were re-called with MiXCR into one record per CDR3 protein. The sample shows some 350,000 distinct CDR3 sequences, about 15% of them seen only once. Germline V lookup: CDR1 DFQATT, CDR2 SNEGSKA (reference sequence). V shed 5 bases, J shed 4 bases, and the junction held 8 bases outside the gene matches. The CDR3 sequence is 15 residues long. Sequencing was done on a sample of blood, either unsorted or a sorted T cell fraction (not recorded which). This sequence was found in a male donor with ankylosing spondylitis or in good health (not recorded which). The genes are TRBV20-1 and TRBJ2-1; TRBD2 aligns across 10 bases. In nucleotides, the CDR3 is TGCAGTGCTGGGGGCCTAGCGGGAGTGTACAATGAGCAGTTCTTC. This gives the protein CSAGGLAGVYNEQFF.